This TCR beta chain appears in the sequencing data of a study of blood T cell repertoires in COVID-19. Study summary: Researchers got acute and convalescent COVID-19 samples from the United States, Italy and Spain. Sample material is recorded as cDNA or gDNA derived from T cells, B-cell-depleted T cells, or PBMCs.

As handled by the study authors: Reference gene primer amplification gave estimated nucleated cell counts. Using immunoSEQ multiplex PCR, the repertoire was profiled, and TCRdb retains in-frame clones only, with some absent. The V and J calls and the clone size are those of that table, but D and trimming were determined from the DNA. The repertoire holds around 250,000 clones, with around 86% as singletons. From germline, CDR1 is SNHLY and CDR2 FYNNEI. This CDR3 region has 14 residues. Trimming at V came to 8 bases and at J to 2 bases, leaving 6 bases not matched to a gene. Sequencing input: peripheral blood. This chain connects TRBV2 to TRBJ1-5, with 7 positions matching TRBD1. The TCR sequence derives from a man younger than 40 who had recovered from COVID-19. CDR3 sequence reads: CASGDREGNQPQHF. In nucleotides, the CDR3 is TGTGCCAGCGGAGACAGGGAAGGCAATCAGCCCCAGCATTTT.